This T cell receptor beta chain emerged from a study of T cells in Graves' hyperthyroidism and ophthalmopathy. CDR1 is MNHEY, CDR2 SMNVEV, per germline (reference sequence). With 1 base clipped from V and 3 bases from J, the junction kept 9 bases outside the gene matches. CDR3 length: 17 residues. Using RNA transcripts as the source, TCR beta CDR3 regions were amplified. The HTBI set primed first-round TCR CDR3 RT-PCR. TCRdb itself ran the multiplex PCR reads through MiXCR, one entry per CDR3 protein. The repertoire includes almost 500,000 distinct CDR3 sequences, 22% of them detected once, and about 49% sits in the top ten.

The clonotype was recovered from an older woman with Graves' ophthalmopathy. The chain combines TRBV27 with TRBJ2-7, with 10 positions matching TRBD2. The sequenced sample was blood. CDR3 DNA sequence: TGTGCCAGCAGTTTATGGGCTAGCGGGAGTGTCATCTACGAGCAGTACTTC. It codes for CASSLWASGSVIYEQYF.